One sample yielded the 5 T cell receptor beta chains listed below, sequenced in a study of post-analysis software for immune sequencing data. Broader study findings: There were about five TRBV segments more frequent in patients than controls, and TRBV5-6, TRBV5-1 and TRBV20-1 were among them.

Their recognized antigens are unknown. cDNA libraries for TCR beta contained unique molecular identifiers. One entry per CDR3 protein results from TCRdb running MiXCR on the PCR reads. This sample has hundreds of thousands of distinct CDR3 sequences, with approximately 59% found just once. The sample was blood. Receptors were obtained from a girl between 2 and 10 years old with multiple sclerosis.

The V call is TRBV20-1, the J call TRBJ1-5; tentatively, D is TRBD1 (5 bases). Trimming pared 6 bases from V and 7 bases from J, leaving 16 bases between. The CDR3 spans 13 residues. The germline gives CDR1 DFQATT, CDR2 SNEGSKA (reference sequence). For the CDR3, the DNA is TGCAGTGCGAGGGACGGAGCAAAACAGCCCCAGCATTTT. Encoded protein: CSARDGAKQPQHF.

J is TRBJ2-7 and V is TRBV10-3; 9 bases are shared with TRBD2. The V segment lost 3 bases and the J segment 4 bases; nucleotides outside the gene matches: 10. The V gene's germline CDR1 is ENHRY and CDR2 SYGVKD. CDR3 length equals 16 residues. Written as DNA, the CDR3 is TGTGCCATCAGTGATTTGAAGGGACTAGCCGGGTACGAGCAGTACTTC. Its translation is CAISDLKGLAGYEQYF.

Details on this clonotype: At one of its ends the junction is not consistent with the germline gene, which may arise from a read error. The CDR3 nucleotides read TGCGCAAGCAGAACTGACAGCTCGAACACCGGGGAGCTGTTTTTT. This gives the protein CASRTDSSNTGELFF. The rearrangement links TRBV5-1 to TRBJ2-2, with D tentatively TRBD1 (5 bases). Germline-derived CDR1 and CDR2 are SGHRS and YFSETQ. This CDR3 has 15 residues. The full variable domain, with the rest looked up from reference TRBV5-1 and TRBJ2-2, is KAGVTQTPRYLIKTRGQQVTLSCSPISGHRSVSWYQQTPGQGLQFLFEYFSETQRNKGNFPGRFSGRQFSNSRSEMNVSTLELGDSALYLCASRTDSSNTGELFFGEGSRLTVL.

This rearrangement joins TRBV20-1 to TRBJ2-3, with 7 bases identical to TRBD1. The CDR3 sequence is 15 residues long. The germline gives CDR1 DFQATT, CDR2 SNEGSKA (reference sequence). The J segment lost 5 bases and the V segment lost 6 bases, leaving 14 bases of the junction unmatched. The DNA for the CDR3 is TGCAGTGCCACACAGGGGCCCCTGGGGAGAGATACGCAGTATTTT. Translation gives CSATQGPLGRDTQYF.

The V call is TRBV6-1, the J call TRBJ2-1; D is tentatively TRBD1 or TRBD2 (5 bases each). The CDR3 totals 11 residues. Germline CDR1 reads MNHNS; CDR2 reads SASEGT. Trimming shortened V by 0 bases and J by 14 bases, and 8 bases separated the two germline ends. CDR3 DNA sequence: TGTGCCAGCAGTGAAGCCCGAGGGGAGTTCTTC. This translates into CASSEARGEFF.